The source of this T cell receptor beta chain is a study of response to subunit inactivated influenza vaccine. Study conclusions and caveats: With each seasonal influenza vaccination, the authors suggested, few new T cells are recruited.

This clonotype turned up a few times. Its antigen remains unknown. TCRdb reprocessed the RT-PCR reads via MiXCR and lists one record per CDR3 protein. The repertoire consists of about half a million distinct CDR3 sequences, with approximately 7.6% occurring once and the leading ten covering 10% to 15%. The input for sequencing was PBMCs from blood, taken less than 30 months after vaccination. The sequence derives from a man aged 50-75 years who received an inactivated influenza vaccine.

The CDR3 region is CASSLTRAGGARGYTF. The CDR3, as DNA: TGCGCCAGCAGCCTTACCCGCGCGGGGGGCGCGCGGGGCTACACCTTC. V gene TRBV4-1 combines with J gene TRBJ1-2; D perhaps matches TRBD1 (6 bases). The CDR3 totals 16 residues. Germline values: CDR1 MGHRA, CDR2 YSYEKL. Trimming left V 4 bases short and J 8 bases short, with 23 bases between.